Shown below are 27 T cell receptor beta chains from a single sample sequenced in a study of monozygotic twins with inflammatory bowel disease (dated by TCRdb to about 2019). The library was obtained by 5' RACE. TCRdb records Illumina HiSeq 2500 as the sequencer. TCRdb reprocessed the public reads and reports one entry per CDR3 protein sequence, without DNA. The sample table gives some 300,000 distinct CDR3 sequences. Roughly 5.3% of the sample goes to the ten largest clones. The sample consisted of blood. The receptor set was obtained from a human donor with ulcerative colitis or Crohn's disease, or a healthy co-twin of an affected twin (not recorded which).

The genes are TRBV12-3 or TRBV12-4 and TRBJ2-7; TCRdb's assignment of TRBD1 cannot be checked, as there is no DNA. The length of the CDR3 is 11 residues. CDR3 in amino acids: CASLGGAEQYF.

The CDR3: CATSGGGPQPQHF. The chain combines TRBV24-1 with TRBJ1-5; there is no DNA to check the TCRdb D call of TRBD1. The CDR3 loop spans 13 amino acids. CDR1 KGHDR and CDR2 SFDVKD come from the germline V gene.

The gene calls are TRBV7-8 and TRBJ2-7. Per the germline V gene, CDR1 is SGHVS and CDR2 is FQNEAQ. This CDR3 contains 13 residues. CDR3 sequence reads: CASSEGTPYEQYF. The variable domain in full, with the rest retrieved from reference TRBV7-8 and TRBJ2-7, is GAGVSQSPRYKVAKRGQDVALRCDPISGHVSLFWYQQALGQGPEFLTYFQNEAQLDKSGLPSDRFFAERPEGSVSTLKIQRTQQEDSAVYLCASSEGTPYEQYFGPGTRLTVT.

The V call is TRBV10-2, the J call TRBJ2-1; the TCRdb call, TRBD1, lacks DNA for checking. CDR1 and CDR2 from the germline V gene are WSHSY and SAAADI. The CDR3 is made up of 12 amino acids. CDR3 residues: CASSDAPDEQFF.

The V and J genes are TRBV18 and TRBJ2-5. The CDR3 covers 11 residues. The V gene's germline CDR1 is KGHSH and CDR2 LQKENI. The CDR3 sequence is CASSHQETQYF.

V and J are TRBV18 and TRBJ1-4. The CDR3 runs to 16 residues. From germline, CDR1 is KGHSH and CDR2 LQKENI. CDR3 sequence: CASSHSSVRRNEKLFF. Together with reference TRBV18 and TRBJ1-4, the CDR3 gives the full variable domain: NAGVMQNPRHLVRRRGQEARLRCSPMKGHSHVYWYRQLPEEGLKFMVYLQKENIIDESGMPKERFSAEFPKEGPSILRIQQVVRGDSAAYFCASSHSSVRRNEKLFFGSGTQLSVL.

This sequence joins TRBV12-3 or TRBV12-4 and TRBJ2-2. This CDR3 is 15 amino acids long. CDR3 sequence: CASSLLQSNTGELFF.

This rearrangement joins TRBV7-9 to TRBJ1-2. The CDR3 length is 13 residues. Germline V gives CDR1 SEHNR, CDR2 FQNEAQ (reference sequence). The CDR3 region is CASSLGGSDGYTF.

The chain uses TRBV14 and TRBJ2-2; TCRdb returns TRBD1, unconfirmable since there is no DNA. Germline V gene sequence: CDR1 SGHDN, CDR2 FVKESK. CDR3 size: 13 residues. The CDR3: CASSRVGAGELFF.

J is TRBJ2-1 and V is TRBV11-1. From germline, CDR1 is SGHAT and CDR2 FQDESV (reference sequence). The CDR3 covers 12 residues. The CDR3 is CASSFMTNEQFF. Together with reference TRBV11-1 and TRBJ2-1, the CDR3 gives the full variable domain: EAEVAQSPRYKITEKSQAVAFWCDPISGHATLYWYRQILGQGPELLVQFQDESVVDDSQLPKDRFSAERLKGVDSTLKIQPAELGDSAMYLCASSFMTNEQFFGPGTRLTVL.

V gene TRBV30 combines with J gene TRBJ1-1; the TCRdb D gene call, TRBD1, has no DNA to confirm it. The CDR3 spans 13 residues. Looked up from germline, CDR1 is GTSNPN and CDR2 is SVGIG (reference sequence). The CDR3 loop is CAWSRGGYTEAFF.

V and J are TRBV3-1 and TRBJ2-3; as DNA is missing, the TRBD1 call by TCRdb cannot be tested. The CDR3 runs 13 residues. CDR1 LGHDT and CDR2 YNNKEL come from the germline V gene (reference sequence). CDR3 in amino acids: CASSLGQGDTQYF.

This chain joins TRBV6-5 and TRBJ2-1; TCRdb's assignment of TRBD2 cannot be checked, as there is no DNA. In germline, CDR1 is MNHEY, CDR2 SVGAGI. The CDR3 has 12 residues. This chain's CDR3 is CASSTTSFEQFF.

This sequence joins TRBV20-1 and TRBJ2-3; TCRdb indicates TRBD2, and absent DNA this call remains unverified. The germline gives CDR1 DFQATT, CDR2 SNEGSKA (reference sequence). The CDR3 consists of 15 residues. The CDR3 here is CSGGVAGLSTDTQYF.

Here the CDR3 reads CSAPTSGGYEQYF. The V and J genes are TRBV20-1 and TRBJ2-7; TCRdb designates TRBD2, a call that cannot be tested without DNA. CDR3 length equals 13 residues. Germline V lookup: CDR1 DFQATT, CDR2 SNEGSKA (reference sequence).

The CDR3 sequence: CASSRTTSGRAAGELFF. The J gene is TRBJ2-2, the V gene TRBV18; checking the TCRdb D call of TRBD2 is not possible without DNA. There are 17 residues in the CDR3. The germline V gene has CDR1 KGHSH and CDR2 LQKENI.

CDR3 loop: CASSFYVWTSGRKSYEQYF. This chain joins TRBV28 and TRBJ2-7; TCRdb's D gene call, TRBD2, goes unchecked for lack of DNA. The CDR3 spans 19 residues. Germline V CDR1 and CDR2: MDHEN, SYDVKM.

This chain joins TRBV5-5 and TRBJ2-3; TCRdb names TRBD2, which stays unverified in the absence of DNA. The CDR3 totals 16 residues. Germline lookup yields CDR1 SGHKS and CDR2 YYEKEE (reference sequence). The CDR3 sequence: CASSNYGVTSTDTQYF.

The J gene is TRBJ2-3, the V gene TRBV5-1; absent DNA, TCRdb's TRBD1 call cannot be checked. Looked up from germline, CDR1 is SGHRS and CDR2 is YFSETQ. The CDR3 spans 14 residues. CDR3 residues: CASSLEGTGYTQYF.

This CDR3 reads CSATRAISRNEQFF. The chain has TRBV20-1 and TRBJ2-1; there is no DNA to check the TCRdb D call of TRBD2. CDR3 length: 14 amino acids. Germline lookup yields CDR1 DFQATT and CDR2 SNEGSKA (reference sequence).

The genes are TRBV11-2 and TRBJ2-1; TCRdb selects TRBD2, and the lack of DNA leaves this call unchecked. The CDR3 loop spans 16 amino acids. In germline, CDR1 is SGHAT, CDR2 FQNNGV. The CDR3: CASSIRTSGSYNEQFF.

The V call is TRBV15, the J call TRBJ1-5; TCRdb designates TRBD1, a call that cannot be tested without DNA. Germline CDR1 LNHNV, CDR2 YYDKDF (reference sequence). The CDR3 covers 16 residues. The CDR3 loop is CATSRGQLGGNQPQHF.

This chain joins TRBV18 and TRBJ2-7. This CDR3 has 13 residues. CDR1 is KGHSH and CDR2 is LQKENI in the germline V gene. CDR3 sequence reads: CASPDHPRYEQYF.

The chain couples TRBV7-9 to TRBJ2-3; with no DNA, the TCRdb D assignment of TRBD2 cannot be verified. Germline CDR1 is SEHNR and CDR2 is FQNEAQ (reference sequence). This CDR3 comprises 15 residues. This chain's CDR3 is CASSPGLPSTDTQYF.

The chain recombines TRBV7-9 with TRBJ2-3; TCRdb's D call, TRBD1, is unchecked because there is no DNA. This CDR3 has 16 residues. The germline gives CDR1 SEHNR, CDR2 FQNEAQ (reference sequence). CDR3: CASSGGGGQFTDTQYF.

The chain couples TRBV7-2 to TRBJ1-1; TCRdb's assignment of TRBD1 cannot be checked, as there is no DNA. The germline V gene encodes CDR1 SGHTA and CDR2 FQGNSA. This CDR3 is built from 14 residues. The CDR3 here is CASSWTGPNTEAFF. Looking up the rest from reference TRBV7-2 and TRBJ1-1 gives the full variable domain: GAGVSQSPSNKVTEKGKDVELRCDPISGHTALYWYRQSLGQGLEFLIYFQGNSAPDKSGLPSDRFSAERTGGSVSTLTIQRTQQEDSAVYLCASSWTGPNTEAFFGQGTRLTVV.

The V call is TRBV24-1, the J call TRBJ2-2. The CDR3 covers 13 residues. CDR1 and CDR2 from the germline V gene are KGHDR and SFDVKD. The chain's CDR3 is CATSFSGTGELFF.